These 27 T cell receptor beta chains share one sample of origin, sequenced in a study of cytomegalovirus exposure and HLA in healthy donors. PCR was performed using 60 Vbeta and 13 Jbeta primers. This table comes from immunoSEQ multiplex PCR, and its TCRdb copy is limited to in-frame clones, with some not included. The sample holds about 76,000 clones, 73% seen once. Sequencing input: PBMCs. The receptors here all came from a woman aged 40 to 50 in good health and CMV-seropositive.

V gene TRBV29-1 combines with J gene TRBJ2-5; 7 positions match TRBD2. Germline assignment: CDR1 SQVTM and CDR2 ANQGSEA. V trimming: 6 bases; J trimming: 2 bases; junction bases outside the gene matches: 6. The CDR3 has 13 amino acids. CDR3 DNA: TGCAGCGTCAAGGGACTAATGCAAGAGACCCAGTACTTC. This sequence encodes CSVKGLMQETQYF.

The J gene is TRBJ2-7, the V gene TRBV28; TRBD1 agrees at 9 bases. This CDR3 spans 14 amino acids. Germline V gene data show CDR1 as MDHEN and CDR2 as SYDVKM. J was trimmed by 5 bases and V by 5 bases; bases with no gene match: 7. The CDR3 is CASSPQGARDEQYF. DNA of the CDR3: TGTGCCAGCAGTCCACAGGGGGCGCGGGACGAGCAGTACTTC.

There are a few counts of this clone. The chain joins TRBV4-2 to TRBJ1-5; no clear D. Per the germline V gene, CDR1 is LGHNA and CDR2 is YNFKEQ. V was shortened by 0 bases and J by 6 bases, with 21 bases between the two germline ends. The CDR3 runs 18 residues. For the CDR3, the DNA is TGTGCCAGCAGCCAAGAAACTACTGCTCCTCTGCGCGGTCAGCCCCAGCATTTT. It yields the protein CASSQETTAPLRGQPQHF.

The V and J genes are TRBV11-2 and TRBJ2-3; 8 bases are a match to TRBD1. Per the germline V gene, CDR1 is SGHAT and CDR2 is FQNNGV. The CDR3 is made up of 19 amino acids. Unmatched junction bases numbered 27, after V lost 6 bases and J lost 10 bases. The CDR3 region has the DNA TGTGCCAGCAGTCTACGGTTATCCAGGGGGCATGTAGGATCCGTAGCGCAGTATTTT. It translates to CASSLRLSRGHVGSVAQYF.

The table lists this clone with a few counts. This chain joins TRBV5-6 and TRBJ2-7, with 7 bases identical to TRBD2. CDR1 SGHDT and CDR2 YYEEEE come from the germline V gene. V lost 3 bases and J lost 3; bases outside the gene matches: 18. The CDR3 is 18 amino acids. The chain's CDR3 is CASSSVAGLAGPFYEQYF. In DNA form, the CDR3 reads TGTGCCAGCAGCTCCGTAGCGGGCCTCGCGGGCCCGTTCTACGAGCAGTACTTC. Using reference TRBV5-6 and TRBJ2-7 for the parts outside the CDR3, the full variable domain is DAGVTQSPTHLIKTRGQQVTLRCSPKSGHDTVSWYQQALGQGPQFIFQYYEEEERQRGNFPDRFSGHQFPNYSSELNVNALLLGDSALYLCASSSVAGLAGPFYEQYFGPGTRLTVT.

The chain is built from TRBV11-3 and TRBJ2-7; D might be TRBD1 (5 bases). CDR3 size: 15 residues. V gave up 4 bases and J gave up 5 bases, with 18 bases separating them. Germline V gives CDR1 SGHNT, CDR2 YENEEA. The CDR3 nucleotides read TGTGCCAGCAGCTACTATTATGGGGCAGGGAACGAGCAGTACTTC. Translated: CASSYYYGAGNEQYF. The entire variable domain, with the rest obtained from reference TRBV11-3 and TRBJ2-7, is as follows: EAGVVQSPRYKIIEKKQPVAFWCNPISGHNTLYWYLQNLGQGPELLIRYENEEAVDDSQLPKDRFSAERLKGVDSTLKIQPAELGDSAVYLCASSYYYGAGNEQYFGPGTRLTVT.

The V call is TRBV5-4, the J call TRBJ2-7; TRBD1 is a possible D gene (5 bases). V shed 4 bases and J shed 3 bases, with 20 bases lying between them. The germline gives CDR1 SGHNT, CDR2 YYREEE (reference sequence). The CDR3 runs to 16 residues. CDR3 DNA sequence: TGTGCCAGCAGCCCCGCCAGACAGTCACTTAGCTACGAGCAGTACTTC. Its protein product is CASSPARQSLSYEQYF.

The rearrangement uses TRBV5-1 and TRBJ1-4; D perhaps matches TRBD1 (6 bases). Between the trimmed V and J ends, which lost 4 bases and 8 bases, there was a span of 15 bases. Looked up from germline, CDR1 is SGHRS and CDR2 is YFSETQ. The CDR3 is made up of 14 amino acids. The chain's CDR3 is CASSRQQGAEKLFF. The DNA of the CDR3 is TGCGCCAGCAGCCGCCAACAGGGAGCGGAAAAACTGTTTTTT. The full variable domain, completed using reference TRBV5-1 and TRBJ1-4, is KAGVTQTPRYLIKTRGQQVTLSCSPISGHRSVSWYQQTPGQGLQFLFEYFSETQRNKGNFPGRFSGRQFSNSRSEMNVSTLELGDSALYLCASSRQQGAEKLFFGSGTQLSVL.

The sample holds a few counts of this clone. The chain combines TRBV5-1 with TRBJ1-2, with 7 bases that match TRBD1. Looked up from germline, CDR1 is SGHRS and CDR2 is YFSETQ. Germline trimming cut 4 bases from V and 7 bases from J; bases unmatched to any gene: 10. The CDR3 is 14 amino acids. In DNA form, the CDR3 reads TGCGCCAGCAGCGTCGACAGGGCCGTGGGTGGCTACACCTTC. Its translation is CASSVDRAVGGYTF.

The count of this clone is one. This chain joins TRBV9 and TRBJ2-2; TRBD2 matches at 7 bases. V lost 3 bases, J lost 4 bases, and 6 bases stayed unmatched. Germline V CDR1 and CDR2: SGDLS, YYNGEE. This CDR3 has 15 amino acids. The CDR3 DNA follows: TGTGCCAGCAGCGCTTTAGCGGGTCCCACCGGGGAGCTGTTTTTT. Translating it yields CASSALAGPTGELFF.

J is TRBJ2-1 and V is TRBV6-6; D is perhaps TRBD1 (5 bases). V was cut by 1 base and J by 9 bases, with 19 bases left in between. Germline values: CDR1 MNHNY, CDR2 SVGAGI (reference sequence). The CDR3 loop spans 16 amino acids. CDR3 nucleotide sequence: TGTGCCAGCAGTTACTTTCTGACCCCGGGCGACAGTGAGCAGTTCTTC. Protein product: CASSYFLTPGDSEQFF.

This clone was recorded only once. This rearrangement joins TRBV18 to TRBJ2-5; 7 positions agree with TRBD1. With V trimmed by 1 base and J by 4 bases, 15 bases remained unmatched. The CDR3 sequence is 18 residues long. The germline CDR1 and CDR2 sequences are KGHSH and LQKENI. The CDR3 loop reads CASSPRQGVVQRGETQYF. CDR3 DNA sequence: TGTGCCAGCTCACCACGACAGGGAGTAGTCCAAAGAGGAGAGACCCAGTACTTC.

This clone turned up a few times. The rearrangement links TRBV6-1 to TRBJ1-5; D call uncertain. Germline assignment: CDR1 MNHNS and CDR2 SASEGT. Trimming took 5 bases from V and 2 from J, leaving 13 bases between them. There are 15 residues in the CDR3. The CDR3 DNA sequence: TGTGCCAGCAGTCCTAGAGGGCGAGGCAATCAGCCCCAGCATTTT. Translating gives CASSPRGRGNQPQHF.

This clone has just one count. The chain joins TRBV5-1 to TRBJ1-4, with a weak D call TRBD1 (6 bases). The CDR3 extends over 16 amino acids. Looked up from germline, CDR1 is SGHRS and CDR2 is YFSETQ. V lost 0 bases, J lost 7 bases, and 16 bases lay in between. This CDR3 is CASSLGGQGQSEKLFF. The CDR3 DNA follows: TGCGCCAGCAGCTTGGGCGGGCAGGGGCAGAGTGAAAAACTGTTTTTT.

This clone has just one count. This chain links TRBV5-4 with TRBJ2-6, with D possibly being TRBD1 (6 bases). The CDR3 spans 16 residues. The V end was cut by 0 bases, the J end by 1 base, with 8 bases between. Germline CDR1 is SGHNT and CDR2 is YYREEE (reference sequence). The CDR3 sequence: CASSLGGRSGANVLTF. The CDR3 bases are TGTGCCAGCAGCTTGGGGGGGCGATCTGGGGCCAACGTCCTGACTTTC.

The chain is built from TRBV6-5 and TRBJ2-5; 15 bases align to TRBD2. V shed 7 bases, J shed 2 bases, and the junction held 2 bases outside the gene matches. Germline CDR1 MNHEY, CDR2 SVGAGI. The CDR3 is 15 residues long. The CDR3: CASTGLAGGQETQYF. In DNA form, the CDR3 reads TGTGCCAGCACCGGACTAGCGGGGGGGCAAGAGACCCAGTACTTC.

V gene TRBV5-4 combines with J gene TRBJ2-1, with 12 bases lining up with TRBD2. The germline V gene encodes CDR1 SGHNT and CDR2 YYREEE (reference sequence). The CDR3 is made up of 16 amino acids. The junction had 8 bases not matched to a gene; V was cut back by 3 bases and J by 7 bases. The CDR3 bases are TGTGCCAGCAGCTACCAAGGACTAGCGGGAAGAAATGAGCAGTTCTTC. It codes for CASSYQGLAGRNEQFF. Full variable domain (rest looked up from reference TRBV5-4 and TRBJ2-1): ETGVTQSPTHLIKTRGQQVTLRCSSQSGHNTVSWYQQALGQGPQFIFQYYREEENGRGNFPPRFSGLQFPNYSSELNVNALELDDSALYLCASSYQGLAGRNEQFFGPGTRLTVL.

This sequence joins TRBV13 and TRBJ2-7, with TRBD1 matching over 7 bases. V was pared by 3 bases and J by 7 bases, with 9 bases of the junction left unmatched. There are 14 residues in the CDR3. Germline V gives CDR1 PRHDT, CDR2 FYEKMQ (reference sequence). The CDR3: CASSFRDSQREQYF. The DNA of the CDR3 is TGTGCCAGCAGCTTCCGGGACAGCCAGAGGGAGCAGTACTTC.

The chain has TRBV6-6 and TRBJ1-3, with D tentatively TRBD1 (6 bases). The CDR3 extends over 15 amino acids. V lost 6 bases, J lost 0 bases, and 12 bases lay in between. Looked up from germline, CDR1 is MNHNY and CDR2 is SVGAGI (reference sequence). This chain's CDR3 is CASSPGQISGNTIYF. The CDR3 DNA follows: TGTGCCAGCAGCCCTGGACAGATCTCTGGAAACACCATATATTTT.

The rearrangement uses TRBV19 and TRBJ1-1; 7 bases are a match to TRBD1. Per the germline V gene, CDR1 is LNHDA and CDR2 is SQIVND (reference sequence). This CDR3 is 16 amino acids long. V gave up 3 bases and J gave up 1 base; unmatched junction bases: 8. CDR3 nucleotides: TGTGCCAGTAGTATCCCCATCGACAGGGCGAACACTGAAGCTTTCTTT. Translation gives CASSIPIDRANTEAFF. Full variable domain (missing parts from reference TRBV19 and TRBJ1-1): DGGITQSPKYLFRKEGQNVTLSCEQNLNHDAMYWYRQDPGQGLRLIYYSQIVNDFQKGDIAEGYSVSREKKESFPLTVTSAQKNPTAFYLCASSIPIDRANTEAFFGQGTRLTVV.

The chain carries TRBV9 and TRBJ1-1, with D maybe TRBD1 (6 bases). Trimming removed 3 bases from V and 4 bases from J, with 13 bases in between. Looked up from germline, CDR1 is SGDLS and CDR2 is YYNGEE. CDR3 length: 14 amino acids. CDR3 amino acids: CASSANRERTEAFF. CDR3 coding DNA: TGTGCCAGCAGCGCGAACAGGGAACGCACTGAAGCTTTCTTT.

The chain joins TRBV27 to TRBJ2-1, with D possibly being TRBD2 (5 bases). The ends were cut back, 6 bases at V and 7 bases at J, with 25 bases in the middle. The length of the CDR3 is 17 residues. Germline-derived CDR1 and CDR2 are MNHEY and SMNVEV (reference sequence). CDR3 sequence: CASRTARVERRGNEQFF. CDR3 nucleotide sequence: TGTGCCAGCAGGACCGCCCGCGTCGAGCGGAGAGGAAATGAGCAGTTCTTC.

This clone has a handful of counts. The rearrangement links TRBV6-5 to TRBJ2-7; 8 bases agree with TRBD2. This CDR3 is built from 14 residues. The germline V gene has CDR1 MNHEY and CDR2 SVGAGI. Germline trimming cut 6 bases from V and 7 bases from J; bases unmatched to any gene: 11. This CDR3 is CASSPQGGGREQYF. In nucleotides, the CDR3 is TGTGCCAGCAGCCCGCAGGGCGGGGGGCGAGAGCAGTACTTC.

V is TRBV18 and J is TRBJ2-1; no clear D gene. This CDR3 region has 12 residues. Germline V lookup: CDR1 KGHSH, CDR2 LQKENI. V shed 3 bases and J shed 9 bases, with 9 bases lying between them. CDR3: CASSPDPGEQFF. CDR3 in DNA: TGTGCCAGCTCACCTGACCCGGGTGAGCAGTTCTTC.

This clone has more than one count but fewer than ten. The V call is TRBV18, the J call TRBJ1-1; TRBD1 is a possible D gene (6 bases). CDR3 length: 14 residues. The V end lost 2 bases, the J end lost 0 bases, and 7 bases lay between the germline ends. Germline V gene lookup returns CDR1 KGHSH and CDR2 LQKENI. The chain's CDR3 is CASSPDRMNTEAFF. CDR3 DNA sequence: TGTGCCAGCTCACCAGACAGGATGAACACTGAAGCTTTCTTT.

A few counts support this clone. The chain is built from TRBV9 and TRBJ2-1, with D perhaps TRBD2 (5 bases). This CDR3 region has 16 residues. The V and J ends lost 3 bases and 8 bases respectively, with 21 bases between them. The germline V gene encodes CDR1 SGDLS and CDR2 YYNGEE. CDR3 sequence reads: CASSGKNLGVRDEQFF. The CDR3 region has the DNA TGTGCCAGCAGCGGTAAGAATCTAGGAGTGCGGGATGAGCAGTTCTTC.

The chain is built from TRBV7-2 and TRBJ2-5, with 7 bases matching TRBD1. The CDR3 runs to 16 residues. Germline CDR1 reads SGHTA; CDR2 reads FQGNSA. Trimming cost V 5 bases and J 1 base; bases outside gene matches: 10. Here the CDR3 reads CASSGRMGQLQETQYF. The CDR3 DNA is TGTGCCAGCAGCGGACGAATGGGACAGCTCCAAGAGACCCAGTACTTC.